This TCR beta chain was identified in a study of T-cell reconstitution after alpha-beta-depleted transplantation in children. Broader study findings: Some patients showed high day-60 TCRbeta diversity, which derived from surviving recipient T cells and thymic progenitors.

This clonotype was detected many times. Antigen: not known. The CDR3 is made up of 13 amino acids. CDR1 and CDR2 from the germline V gene are MDHEN and SYDVKM. Trimming cost V 7 bases and J 6 bases, with 16 bases left between them. Unique molecular identifiers were built into the TCRbeta library. Each CDR3 protein gets one entry after TCRdb re-called the PCR reads with MiXCR. The table lists around 300,000 distinct CDR3 sequences, around a tenth of them singletons, with less than 9% in the top ten. The source is a boy less than two years old with acute myeloid leukemia, due to receive a stem cell transplant. The source material was PBMCs, sampled before TCRalphabeta/CD19-depleted stem cell transplant. The rearrangement joins TRBV28 to TRBJ2-7; D not certain. The CDR3 DNA reads as TGTGCCAGCACTATTGGGCCGGGCGGCGAGCAGTACTTC. It translates to CASTIGPGGEQYF.